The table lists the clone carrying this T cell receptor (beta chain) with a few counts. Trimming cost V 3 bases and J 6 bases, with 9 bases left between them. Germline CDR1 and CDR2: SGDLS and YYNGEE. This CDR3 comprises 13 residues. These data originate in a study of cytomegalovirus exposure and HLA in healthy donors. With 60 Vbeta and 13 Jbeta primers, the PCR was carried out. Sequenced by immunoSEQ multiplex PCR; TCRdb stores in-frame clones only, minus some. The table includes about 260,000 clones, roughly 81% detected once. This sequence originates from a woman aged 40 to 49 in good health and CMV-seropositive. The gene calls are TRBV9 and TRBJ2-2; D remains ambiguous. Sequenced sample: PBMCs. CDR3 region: CASSAGSPGELFF. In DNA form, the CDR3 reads TGTGCCAGCAGCGCCGGGTCTCCCGGGGAGCTGTTTTTT. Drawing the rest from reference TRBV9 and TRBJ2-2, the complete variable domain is DSGVTQTPKHLITATGQRVTLRCSPRSGDLSVYWYQQSLDQGLQFLIQYYNGEERAKGNILERFSAQQFPDLHSELNLSSLELGDSALYFCASSAGSPGELFFGEGSRLTVL.